This entry describes one T cell receptor (beta chain). Its antigen is currently unknown. The sample has other DNA sequences that encode this CDR3 too. This entry comes from a study of beta chain features in type 1 diabetes. This CDR3 spans 12 amino acids. Trimming stripped 6 bases from V and 1 base from J, with 9 bases between. Germline loops: CDR1 SQVTM, CDR2 ANQGSEA. What was sequenced were expressed TCRB transcripts, since all of the isolated RNA had been reverse transcribed. The study sequenced naive, central memory and regulatory T cell samples to an average of around 3.4 million reads. Data came from immunoSEQ multiplex PCR; TCRdb stores just in-frame clones and leaves some out. Among over 700,000 clones listed, 15% to 20% were seen once. Study-wide results and limits: Researchers report that Type 1 diabetes patients had moderately but significantly shorter TCRB CDR3s across all four CD4+ subsets.

This chain joins TRBV29-1 and TRBJ2-5; D gene uncertain. The sample consisted of naive CD4+ T cells from blood. This clonotype was sampled from a woman aged 18 to 35 in good health. The CDR3 DNA reads as TGCAGCGTCGCCGGGCCCCAAGAGACCCAGTACTTC. Protein sequence: CSVAGPQETQYF.